A selection of T cell receptor beta chains follows, all from one sample in a study of Ad26.COV2.S vaccination and SARS-CoV-2 variants. Some clones are missing from TCRdb's copy, which holds only in-frame ones; the method was immunoSEQ multiplex PCR. The profile covers 500,000 or so clones, with around 88% appearing a single time and over 10% taken by the ten largest. Material: peripheral blood, obtained in a trial of Ad26.COV2.S vaccine versus placebo. These receptors were obtained from a person between 18 and 65 years old who received the Ad26.COV2.S COVID-19 vaccine or a placebo. Both conserved end residues are part of each CDR3. Each record gives: D gene, V gene, clone size, J gene, CDR3 protein, CDR3 DNA. D genes are given only for firm matches. Clone size is not always given. Where it is, it says once, few, many or a class for expanded clones.

d_gene: NA; v_gene: TRBV24-1; abundance: NA; j_gene: TRBJ1-1; CDR3aa: CATSDPRGGGQAFF; CDR3nt: TGTGCCACCAGTGACCCGAGAGGGGGGGGCCAAGCTTTCTTT
d_gene: TRBD1; v_gene: TRBV5-4; abundance: NA; j_gene: TRBJ2-3; CDR3aa: CASSDRGDTDTQYF; CDR3nt: TGTGCCAGCAGTGACAGGGGGGACACAGATACGCAGTATTTT
d_gene: NA; v_gene: TRBV18; abundance: NA; j_gene: TRBJ1-5; CDR3aa: CASSPLAGSNQPQHF; CDR3nt: TGTGCCAGCTCACCACTAGCAGGCAGCAATCAGCCCCAGCATTTT
d_gene: NA; v_gene: TRBV10-1; abundance: once; j_gene: TRBJ1-4; CDR3aa: CARLWPRAPNEKLFF; CDR3nt: TGCGCCAGACTTTGGCCCAGGGCACCTAATGAAAAACTGTTTTTT
d_gene: NA; v_gene: TRBV19; abundance: NA; j_gene: TRBJ2-1; CDR3aa: CASSSRPSSYNEQFF; CDR3nt: TGTGCCAGTAGTTCGAGGCCGAGCTCCTACAATGAGCAGTTCTTC
d_gene: NA; v_gene: TRBV28; abundance: NA; j_gene: TRBJ1-4; CDR3aa: CASKRGTGNEKLFF; CDR3nt: TGTGCCAGCAAACGGGGGACGGGTAATGAAAAACTGTTTTTT
d_gene: NA; v_gene: TRBV24-1; abundance: NA; j_gene: TRBJ1-6; CDR3aa: CATSDSYEGSSYNSPLHF; CDR3nt: TGTGCCACCAGTGATTCTTATGAGGGTTCCTCCTATAATTCACCCCTCCACTTT
d_gene: NA; v_gene: TRBV5-1; abundance: NA; j_gene: TRBJ2-1; CDR3aa: CASSLRIAGTYNEQFF; CDR3nt: TGCGCCAGCAGCTTGAGGATTGCAGGGACCTACAATGAGCAGTTCTTC
d_gene: NA; v_gene: TRBV14; abundance: NA; j_gene: TRBJ1-5; CDR3aa: CASSPLQVFNQPQHF; CDR3nt: TGTGCCAGCAGCCCCTTGCAGGTGTTCAATCAGCCCCAGCATTTT
d_gene: NA; v_gene: TRBV5-1; abundance: NA; j_gene: TRBJ2-2; CDR3aa: CASSARLGAGELFF; CDR3nt: TGCGCCAGCAGCGCCCGGCTTGGCGCCGGGGAGCTGTTTTTT
d_gene: NA; v_gene: TRBV3-1/TRBV3-2; abundance: many; j_gene: TRBJ2-7; CDR3aa: CASSQWGRRDSGYEQYF; CDR3nt: TGTGCCAGCAGCCAGTGGGGGCGGCGGGATTCCGGATACGAGCAGTACTTC
d_gene: NA; v_gene: TRBV11-2; abundance: few; j_gene: TRBJ1-3; CDR3aa: CASSTQLGNTIYF; CDR3nt: TGTGCCAGCAGCACGCAACTGGGAAACACCATATATTTT
d_gene: TRBD1; v_gene: TRBV6-5; abundance: NA; j_gene: TRBJ2-7; CDR3aa: CASSQGAHYEQYF; CDR3nt: TGTGCCAGCAGCCAGGGGGCTCACTACGAGCAGTACTTC
d_gene: NA; v_gene: TRBV29-1; abundance: NA; j_gene: TRBJ2-3; CDR3aa: CSVGITDTQYF; CDR3nt: TGCAGCGTTGGGATCACAGATACGCAGTATTTT
d_gene: TRBD1; v_gene: TRBV2; abundance: NA; j_gene: TRBJ2-1; CDR3aa: CASSVPRPGTGGASSYNEQFF; CDR3nt: TGTGCCAGCAGTGTACCCCGACCCGGGACAGGGGGCGCAAGCTCCTACAATGAGCAGTTCTTC
d_gene: TRBD1; v_gene: TRBV5-4; abundance: NA; j_gene: TRBJ2-2; CDR3aa: CASSRWTGTNTGELFF; CDR3nt: TGTGCCAGCAGCAGATGGACAGGGACGAACACCGGGGAGCTGTTTTTT
d_gene: NA; v_gene: TRBV28; abundance: NA; j_gene: TRBJ1-2; CDR3aa: CASSLRSINYGYTF; CDR3nt: TGTGCCAGCAGTCTAAGGTCCATCAACTATGGCTACACCTTC
d_gene: NA; v_gene: TRBV15; abundance: few; j_gene: TRBJ2-1; CDR3aa: CATSRLGAGEQFF; CDR3nt: TGTGCCACCAGCAGATTGGGGGCTGGTGAGCAGTTCTTC
d_gene: TRBD2; v_gene: TRBV9; abundance: few; j_gene: TRBJ2-3; CDR3aa: CASSVAGGDADTQYF; CDR3nt: TGTGCCAGCAGCGTTGCGGGAGGGGACGCAGATACGCAGTATTTT
d_gene: NA; v_gene: TRBV19; abundance: NA; j_gene: TRBJ1-2; CDR3aa: CASSSGQIYGYTF; CDR3nt: TGTGCCAGTAGTTCGGGCCAAATCTATGGCTACACCTTC
d_gene: NA; v_gene: TRBV12-3/TRBV12-4; abundance: NA; j_gene: TRBJ1-1; CDR3aa: CASSWGFGAFF; CDR3nt: TGTGCCAGCAGTTGGGGCTTTGGAGCTTTCTTT
d_gene: NA; v_gene: TRBV14; abundance: NA; j_gene: TRBJ2-6; CDR3aa: CASSQDFAGDSYGANVLTF; CDR3nt: TGTGCCAGCAGCCAAGATTTTGCAGGGGATTCCTATGGGGCCAACGTCCTGACTTTC
d_gene: TRBD1; v_gene: TRBV14; abundance: NA; j_gene: TRBJ2-7; CDR3aa: CASSHRGQGHYEQYF; CDR3nt: TGTGCCAGCAGCCATCGGGGACAGGGTCACTACGAGCAGTACTTC
d_gene: NA; v_gene: TRBV5-1; abundance: NA; j_gene: TRBJ2-1; CDR3aa: CASSLAGLQYNEQFF; CDR3nt: TGCGCCAGCAGCTTGGCCGGACTCCAGTACAATGAGCAGTTCTTC
d_gene: TRBD1; v_gene: TRBV6-5; abundance: NA; j_gene: TRBJ1-6; CDR3aa: CASRDRGSPLHF; CDR3nt: TGTGCCAGCAGGGACAGGGGTTCACCCCTCCACTTT
d_gene: NA; v_gene: TRBV5-4; abundance: NA; j_gene: TRBJ1-1; CDR3aa: CASSSDSFPMNTEAFF; CDR3nt: TGTGCCAGCAGCTCAGACAGTTTTCCCATGAACACTGAAGCTTTCTTT
d_gene: TRBD1; v_gene: TRBV5-1; abundance: NA; j_gene: TRBJ1-4; CDR3aa: CASSRTGVDEKLFF; CDR3nt: TGCGCCAGCAGCAGGACAGGGGTGGATGAAAAACTGTTTTTT
d_gene: TRBD1; v_gene: TRBV19; abundance: NA; j_gene: TRBJ2-7; CDR3aa: CASSRQGTYEQYF; CDR3nt: TGTGCCAGTAGTAGACAGGGAACCTACGAGCAGTACTTC
d_gene: NA; v_gene: TRBV4-3; abundance: NA; j_gene: TRBJ2-1; CDR3aa: CASSLDSSSYNEQFF; CDR3nt: TGCGCCAGCAGCCTGGACAGTTCCTCCTACAATGAGCAGTTCTTC
d_gene: NA; v_gene: TRBV30; abundance: NA; j_gene: TRBJ2-7; CDR3aa: CAWSPQRDGEQYF; CDR3nt: TGTGCCTGGAGCCCCCAGAGGGATGGGGAGCAGTACTTC
d_gene: TRBD1; v_gene: TRBV10-3; abundance: NA; j_gene: TRBJ2-1; CDR3aa: CAISEVQGFNEQFF; CDR3nt: TGTGCCATCAGTGAGGTACAGGGGTTTAATGAGCAGTTCTTC
d_gene: NA; v_gene: TRBV7-8; abundance: NA; j_gene: TRBJ1-1; CDR3aa: CASSPVGARVEAFF; CDR3nt: TGTGCCAGCAGCCCTGTAGGGGCCCGGGTTGAAGCTTTCTTT
d_gene: NA; v_gene: TRBV5-1; abundance: NA; j_gene: TRBJ2-5; CDR3aa: CASREVGTTQETQYF; CDR3nt: TGCGCCAGCAGGGAAGTCGGGACAACGCAAGAGACCCAGTACTTC
d_gene: TRBD2; v_gene: TRBV5-4; abundance: NA; j_gene: TRBJ2-7; CDR3aa: CASSRDLAGVSLEQYF; CDR3nt: TGTGCCAGCAGCCGGGATCTAGCGGGAGTTTCACTCGAGCAGTACTTC
d_gene: TRBD2; v_gene: TRBV3-1/TRBV3-2; abundance: NA; j_gene: TRBJ2-1; CDR3aa: CASSHPGGKVGFF; CDR3nt: TGTGCCAGCAGCCACCCCGGGGGGAAGGTCGGGTTCTTC
d_gene: NA; v_gene: TRBV27; abundance: NA; j_gene: TRBJ2-1; CDR3aa: CASSLNRESYNEQFF; CDR3nt: TGTGCCAGCAGTCTCAACAGGGAGTCCTACAATGAGCAGTTCTTC
d_gene: NA; v_gene: TRBV6-2/TRBV6-3; abundance: NA; j_gene: TRBJ2-7; CDR3aa: CASSSGTPSSYEQYF; CDR3nt: TGTGCCAGCAGTTCCGGGACGCCGAGCTCCTACGAGCAGTACTTC
d_gene: NA; v_gene: TRBV11-2; abundance: NA; j_gene: TRBJ2-1; CDR3aa: CASSLGRPTYNEQFF; CDR3nt: TGTGCCAGCAGCTTAGGAAGACCAACCTACAATGAGCAGTTCTTC
d_gene: NA; v_gene: TRBV6-1; abundance: NA; j_gene: TRBJ1-1; CDR3aa: CASSEVQGWNTEAFF; CDR3nt: TGTGCCAGCAGTGAAGTCCAGGGTTGGAACACTGAAGCTTTCTTT
d_gene: NA; v_gene: TRBV28; abundance: NA; j_gene: TRBJ1-2; CDR3aa: CASSLWLYGYTF; CDR3nt: TGTGCCAGCAGTTTATGGTTGTATGGCTACACCTTC
d_gene: NA; v_gene: TRBV29-1; abundance: NA; j_gene: TRBJ1-1; CDR3aa: CSARVTTEAFF; CDR3nt: TGCAGCGCCAGGGTAACCACTGAAGCTTTCTTT
d_gene: TRBD1; v_gene: TRBV10-3; abundance: NA; j_gene: TRBJ1-2; CDR3aa: CAISVGTGSSGGYTF; CDR3nt: TGTGCCATCAGTGTTGGGACAGGGTCATCGGGCGGCTACACCTTC
d_gene: NA; v_gene: TRBV19; abundance: NA; j_gene: TRBJ1-5; CDR3aa: CASSSPGSNQPQHF; CDR3nt: TGTGCCAGTAGTAGCCCCGGGAGCAATCAGCCCCAGCATTTT
d_gene: NA; v_gene: TRBV4-1; abundance: NA; j_gene: TRBJ2-7; CDR3aa: CASSQVLLGEQYF; CDR3nt: TGCGCCAGCAGCCAAGTTCTCCTAGGCGAGCAGTACTTC
d_gene: TRBD2; v_gene: TRBV18; abundance: NA; j_gene: TRBJ2-2; CDR3aa: CASSSAGGNFANTGELFF; CDR3nt: TGTGCCAGCTCATCAGCGGGAGGAAATTTCGCGAACACCGGGGAGCTGTTTTTT
d_gene: NA; v_gene: TRBV7-2; abundance: NA; j_gene: TRBJ1-1; CDR3aa: CASTHLGTEAFF; CDR3nt: TGTGCCAGCACCCACTTAGGCACTGAAGCTTTCTTT
d_gene: NA; v_gene: TRBV5-5; abundance: NA; j_gene: TRBJ1-5; CDR3aa: CASAVRAGRNQPQHF; CDR3nt: TGTGCCAGCGCAGTTAGGGCAGGACGCAATCAGCCCCAGCATTTT
d_gene: TRBD2; v_gene: TRBV6-6; abundance: NA; j_gene: TRBJ2-1; CDR3aa: CASSRISGRARGEQFF; CDR3nt: TGTGCCAGCAGTCGAATTAGCGGGAGGGCCCGGGGTGAGCAGTTCTTC
d_gene: NA; v_gene: TRBV28; abundance: NA; j_gene: TRBJ1-3; CDR3aa: CASSFGGTGNTIYF; CDR3nt: TGTGCCAGCAGTTTCGGGGGGACCGGAAACACCATATATTTT
d_gene: TRBD2; v_gene: TRBV28; abundance: NA; j_gene: TRBJ2-7; CDR3aa: CASSLTSGRENEQYF; CDR3nt: TGTGCCAGCAGTTTAACTAGCGGGAGGGAAAACGAGCAGTACTTC
d_gene: TRBD2; v_gene: TRBV19; abundance: NA; j_gene: TRBJ2-7; CDR3aa: CATGLAGENEQYF; CDR3nt: TGTGCCACGGGACTAGCGGGAGAGAACGAGCAGTACTTC
d_gene: NA; v_gene: TRBV9; abundance: NA; j_gene: TRBJ2-7; CDR3aa: CASSPSASLFYEQYF; CDR3nt: TGTGCCAGCAGCCCCAGCGCTAGCCTTTTCTACGAGCAGTACTTC
d_gene: NA; v_gene: TRBV28; abundance: few; j_gene: TRBJ1-1; CDR3aa: CASSLPGGRNTEAFF; CDR3nt: TGTGCCAGCAGTTTACCCGGTGGTAGGAACACTGAAGCTTTCTTT
d_gene: TRBD1; v_gene: TRBV30; abundance: NA; j_gene: TRBJ2-5; CDR3aa: CAWSVDQGAGTQYF; CDR3nt: TGTGCCTGGAGTGTAGACCAGGGGGCTGGGACCCAGTACTTC